This T cell receptor beta chain was sequenced for a study of cytomegalovirus exposure and HLA in healthy donors. Trimming cost V 8 bases and J 5 bases; bases outside gene matches: 9. The CDR3 contains 16 residues. CDR1 is MDHEN and CDR2 is SYDVKM in the germline V gene. The PCR had 60 Vbeta and 13 Jbeta primers. The data were produced by immunoSEQ multiplex PCR, yet TCRdb's version contains in-frame clones alone and is incomplete. The repertoire holds about 150,000 clones, with 84% as singletons. Study-wide results and caveats: Previously analyzed data showed that most TCR beta V segments were productive at a frequency of about 87% or about 30%. A later analysis linked a missense variant in DCLRE1C to the trimming of TCR beta V and J genes. It has been reported that TCR beta sequences accurately predicted the HLA-A and HLA-B alleles of most subjects.

Notes on this clone: Its cognate antigen is unknown.

The V and J genes are TRBV28 and TRBJ2-5; the match to TRBD2 covers 15 bases. The material sequenced was PBMCs. This TCR came from a boy younger than 10 in good health and CMV-seronegative. The CDR3 region has the DNA TGTGCCAGCGCCTGGACTAGCGGGAGGGCCGGGGAGACCCAGTACTTC. Translating it yields CASAWTSGRAGETQYF.